This T cell receptor beta chain was recorded in a study of blood T cell repertoires in COVID-19. For the study at large: Italy, Spain and the United States were the sources of the convalescent and acute COVID-19 samples.

CDR3 size: 16 residues. CDR1 and CDR2 (germline): MDHEN, SYDVKM. V was shortened by 7 bases and J by 1 base, with 18 bases between the two germline ends. Authors' data handling: Amplification of reference gene primers was used by the study to estimate nucleated cell counts. Sequenced by immunoSEQ multiplex PCR; TCRdb stores in-frame clones only, minus some. The V and J calls and clone size come from that table; D and trimming were worked out from the DNA. The table shows a few hundred thousand clones, with around 89% occurring only once. This sequence originates from a young man who had been exposed to COVID-19. V and J are TRBV28 and TRBJ2-3, with D perhaps TRBD2 (6 bases). Sequenced material: PBMCs or T cells enriched from blood (not recorded which). DNA for the CDR3: TGTGCCAGCATACCTCTGGTCGGGGGAGGCACAGATACGCAGTATTTT. Translating gives CASIPLVGGGTDTQYF.